This is a list of T cell receptor beta chains from one sample in a study of blood T cells in healthy people across ages. TCRdb reprocessed the 5' RACE reads via MiXCR and lists one record per CDR3 protein. The sample comprises about 540,000 distinct CDR3 sequences, approximately 25% of which are singletons, and roughly 9% rests with the top ten. These data also featured in a second study, about T cells of mothers and their children.

The sample was blood. The receptors were gathered from a boy between 10 and 17 years old in good health. Each CDR3 is given with its conserved first and last residue. Fields, in order: J gene, CDR3 length, D gene, clone size, V gene, CDR3 DNA, CDR3 protein. The D gene is left open where the match is weak. For some rows the clone size is stated as once, few or many, or as a class when expanded; others skip it.

J gene: TRBJ2-7; CDR3 length: 17; D gene: TRBD2; clone size: -; V gene: TRBV3-1; CDR3 DNA: TGTGCCAGCAGCCGAGGACTAGCGGGAGGGAACTCCTACGAGCAGTACTTC; CDR3 protein: CASSRGLAGGNSYEQYF
J gene: TRBJ2-1; CDR3 length: 18; D gene: -; clone size: -; V gene: TRBV4-2; CDR3 DNA: TGTGCCAGCAGCCAAGATGGAGGGGGGAGTCACACCTACAATGAGCAGTTCTTC; CDR3 protein: CASSQDGGGSHTYNEQFF
J gene: TRBJ2-5; CDR3 length: 9; D gene: -; clone size: many; V gene: TRBV2; CDR3 DNA: TGTGCCAGCAGTCCGGCCCAGTACTTC; CDR3 protein: CASSPAQYF
J gene: TRBJ2-7; CDR3 length: 15; D gene: -; clone size: few; V gene: TRBV4-3; CDR3 DNA: TGCGCCAGCAGCCAAGATTACAGGGAACCCCACGAGCAGTACTTC; CDR3 protein: CASSQDYREPHEQYF
J gene: TRBJ2-7; CDR3 length: 13; D gene: -; clone size: few; V gene: TRBV12-3/TRBV12-4; CDR3 DNA: TGTGCCAGCAGTTCTGCCGGGGTTGACGAGCAGTACTTC; CDR3 protein: CASSSAGVDEQYF
J gene: TRBJ2-7; CDR3 length: 13; D gene: -; clone size: -; V gene: TRBV29-1; CDR3 DNA: TGCAGCGTTGAGGAGTCACCGTCCTACGAGCAGTACTTC; CDR3 protein: CSVEESPSYEQYF
J gene: TRBJ1-6; CDR3 length: 16; D gene: -; clone size: few; V gene: TRBV5-6; CDR3 DNA: TGTGCCAGCAGCTTGTATGGAGGTTCGGGGAATTCACCCCTCCACTTT; CDR3 protein: CASSLYGGSGNSPLHF
J gene: TRBJ2-1; CDR3 length: 14; D gene: TRBD2; clone size: few; V gene: TRBV28; CDR3 DNA: TGTGCCAGCATGAAAGCGGGGGGCTACAATGAGCAGTTCTTC; CDR3 protein: CASMKAGGYNEQFF
J gene: TRBJ1-3; CDR3 length: 12; D gene: -; clone size: -; V gene: TRBV20-1; CDR3 DNA: TGCAGTGCCAGTGCGACTGGAAACACCATATATTTT; CDR3 protein: CSASATGNTIYF
J gene: TRBJ2-1; CDR3 length: 20; D gene: -; clone size: many; V gene: TRBV11-2; CDR3 DNA: TGTGCCAGCAGCTTACTTCTACCGGGGCTCCCTCGACTTAGGGAGAATGAGCAGTTCTTC; CDR3 protein: CASSLLLPGLPRLRENEQFF
J gene: TRBJ2-7; CDR3 length: 14; D gene: -; clone size: -; V gene: TRBV7-6; CDR3 DNA: TGTGCCAGCAGCTTAAACCTTGAGGGGCGCGAGCAGTACTTC; CDR3 protein: CASSLNLEGREQYF
J gene: TRBJ1-5; CDR3 length: 14; D gene: -; clone size: few; V gene: TRBV7-2; CDR3 DNA: TGTGCCAGCAGCTCCAGTCCCGGAAATCAGCCCCAGCATTTT; CDR3 protein: CASSSSPGNQPQHF